Given below is one TCR beta chain in context. Its specificity is not known. The sample comes from a study of breast tumors, draining lymph nodes, adjacent tissues. Germline V CDR1 and CDR2: SNHLY, FYNNEI. V shed 6 bases and J shed 8 bases, with 22 bases lying between them. The CDR3 contains 15 residues. One entry per CDR3 protein, called by TCRdb with MiXCR from the multiplex PCR reads. The profile shows some 52,000 distinct CDR3 sequences, roughly 40% of them singletons. Regarding the study as a whole: Data only fit, rather than demonstrated, lymph node origin of most tumor T cells. Tumor repertoires ranked between lymph nodes and nontumor tissue in diversity, with V and J gene preferences. Most tumor T cells seemingly derive from lymph node, then expand in tumor. Compared with basal-like, luminal-like tumors shared significantly more repertoire with nontumor tissue.

Sequencing was carried out using breast tumor tissue. This chain connects TRBV2 to TRBJ1-2; D gene ambiguous. The origin of this receptor is a female donor with breast cancer. Some clones in this sample may be carry-over from other donors' samples. The CDR3 protein is CASSVSLTEIYGYTF. CDR3 coding DNA: TGTGCCAGCAGCGTCTCATTGACGGAGATATACGGCTACACCTTC.